The clone carrying this T cell receptor (beta chain) was seen a few times. The data stem from a study of T cells in Graves' hyperthyroidism and ophthalmopathy. Amplification yielded TCR beta CDR3 regions, with RNA transcripts as the source. The HTBI primer set served for first-round RT-PCR of the TCR CDR3. TCRdb reprocessed the multiplex PCR reads with MiXCR, giving one entry per CDR3 protein. The data show roughly 500,000 distinct CDR3 sequences, about 24% seen once. Between the trimmed V and J ends, which lost 6 bases and 0 bases, there was a span of 9 bases. The germline V gene has CDR1 LNHDA and CDR2 SQIVND (reference sequence). This CDR3 has 13 residues.

The chain employs TRBV19 and TRBJ2-7; D gene uncertain. The material sequenced was blood. The sequence derives from a woman aged 25-40 years with Graves' ophthalmopathy. The CDR3, as DNA: TGTGCCAGTAGGGCCCCGGCCTCCTACGAGCAGTACTTC. It encodes CASRAPASYEQYF.